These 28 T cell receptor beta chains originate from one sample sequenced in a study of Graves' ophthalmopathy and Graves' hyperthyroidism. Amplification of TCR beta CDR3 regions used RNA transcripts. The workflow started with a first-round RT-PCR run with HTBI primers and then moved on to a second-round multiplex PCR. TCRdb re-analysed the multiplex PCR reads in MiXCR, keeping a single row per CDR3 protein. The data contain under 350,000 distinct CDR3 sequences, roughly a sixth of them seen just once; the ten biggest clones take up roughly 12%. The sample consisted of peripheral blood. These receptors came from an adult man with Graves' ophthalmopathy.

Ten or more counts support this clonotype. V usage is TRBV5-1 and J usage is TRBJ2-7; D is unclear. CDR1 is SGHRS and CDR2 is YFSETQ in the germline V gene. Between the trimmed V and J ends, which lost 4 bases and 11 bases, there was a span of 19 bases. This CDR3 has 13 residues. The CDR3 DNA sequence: TGCGCCAGCAGCATTGAAGCCCCTGGCGTTAAGTACTTC. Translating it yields CASSIEAPGVKYF.

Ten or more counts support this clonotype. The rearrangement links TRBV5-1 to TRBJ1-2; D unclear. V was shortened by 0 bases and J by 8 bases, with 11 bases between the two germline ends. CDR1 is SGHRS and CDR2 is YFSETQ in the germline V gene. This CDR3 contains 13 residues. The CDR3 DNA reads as TGCGCCAGCAGCTTGGAGGCCGCCGGGGGCTACACCTTC. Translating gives CASSLEAAGGYTF.

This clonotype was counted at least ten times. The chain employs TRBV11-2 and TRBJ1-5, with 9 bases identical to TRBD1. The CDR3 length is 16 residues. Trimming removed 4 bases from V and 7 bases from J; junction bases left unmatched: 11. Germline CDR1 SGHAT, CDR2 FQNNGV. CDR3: CASSSLRDRVGQPQHF. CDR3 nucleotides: TGTGCCAGCAGCTCCCTCCGGGACAGGGTGGGGCAGCCCCAGCATTTT.

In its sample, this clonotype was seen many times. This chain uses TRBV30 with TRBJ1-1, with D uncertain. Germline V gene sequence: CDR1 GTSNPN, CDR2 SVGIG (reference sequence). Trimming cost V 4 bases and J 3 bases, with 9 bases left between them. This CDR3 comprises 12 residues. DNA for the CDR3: TGTGCCTGGACACAGTTGGACACTGAAGCTTTCTTT. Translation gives CAWTQLDTEAFF.

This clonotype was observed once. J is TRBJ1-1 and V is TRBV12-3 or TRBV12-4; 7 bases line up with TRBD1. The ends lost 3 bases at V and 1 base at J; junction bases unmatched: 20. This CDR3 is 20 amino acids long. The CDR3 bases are TGTGCCAGCAGTTTTGTAGGGGGCAGGGGCCTTAGAACAAAGAACACTGAAGCTTTCTTT. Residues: CASSFVGGRGLRTKNTEAFF.

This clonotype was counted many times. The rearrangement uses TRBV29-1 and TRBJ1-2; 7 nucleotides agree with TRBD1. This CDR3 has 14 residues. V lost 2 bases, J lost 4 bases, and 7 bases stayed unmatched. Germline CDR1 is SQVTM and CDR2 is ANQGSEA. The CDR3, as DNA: TGCAGCGTTGAACCACGGGGACAGCTCTATGGCTACACCTTC. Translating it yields CSVEPRGQLYGYTF.

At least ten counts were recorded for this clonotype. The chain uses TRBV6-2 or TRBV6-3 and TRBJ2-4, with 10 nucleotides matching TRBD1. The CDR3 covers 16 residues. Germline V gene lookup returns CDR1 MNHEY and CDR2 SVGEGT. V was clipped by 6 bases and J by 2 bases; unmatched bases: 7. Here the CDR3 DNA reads TGTGCCAGCAGACACCCGGGACAGGGGTCCAAAAACATTCAGTACTTC. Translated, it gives CASRHPGQGSKNIQYF.

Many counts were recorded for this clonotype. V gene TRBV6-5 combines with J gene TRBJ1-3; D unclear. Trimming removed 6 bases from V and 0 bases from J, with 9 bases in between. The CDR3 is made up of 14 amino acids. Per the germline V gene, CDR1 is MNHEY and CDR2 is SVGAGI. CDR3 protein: CASRAGHSGNTIYF. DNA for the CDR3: TGTGCCAGCAGGGCAGGCCACTCTGGAAACACCATATATTTT.

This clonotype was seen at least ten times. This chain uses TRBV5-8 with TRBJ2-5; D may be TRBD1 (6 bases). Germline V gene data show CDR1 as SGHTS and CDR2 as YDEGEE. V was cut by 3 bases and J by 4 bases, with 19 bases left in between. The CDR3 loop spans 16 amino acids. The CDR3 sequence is CASSSEITRGSETQYF. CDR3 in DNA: TGTGCCAGCAGCTCCGAGATTACCAGGGGATCAGAGACCCAGTACTTC.

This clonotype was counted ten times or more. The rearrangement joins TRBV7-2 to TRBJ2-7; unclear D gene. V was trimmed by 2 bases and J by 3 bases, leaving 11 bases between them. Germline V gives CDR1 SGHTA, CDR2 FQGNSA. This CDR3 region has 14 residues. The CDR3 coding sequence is TGTGCCAGCAGCTTAACTGAGCGATTCTACGAGCAGTACTTC. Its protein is CASSLTERFYEQYF.

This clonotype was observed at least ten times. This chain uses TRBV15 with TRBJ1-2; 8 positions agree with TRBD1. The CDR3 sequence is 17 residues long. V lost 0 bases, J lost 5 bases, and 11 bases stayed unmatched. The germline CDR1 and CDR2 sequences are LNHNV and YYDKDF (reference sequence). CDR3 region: CATSRDLGQGFTYGYTF. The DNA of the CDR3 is TGTGCCACCAGCAGAGATCTTGGACAGGGTTTTACGTATGGCTACACCTTC.

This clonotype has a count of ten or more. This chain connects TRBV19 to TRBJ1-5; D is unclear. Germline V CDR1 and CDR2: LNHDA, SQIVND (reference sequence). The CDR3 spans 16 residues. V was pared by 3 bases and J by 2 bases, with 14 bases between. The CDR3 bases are TGTGCCAGTAGTATCCGGGTGGTTGGGGGCAATCAGCCCCAGCATTTT. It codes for CASSIRVVGGNQPQHF.

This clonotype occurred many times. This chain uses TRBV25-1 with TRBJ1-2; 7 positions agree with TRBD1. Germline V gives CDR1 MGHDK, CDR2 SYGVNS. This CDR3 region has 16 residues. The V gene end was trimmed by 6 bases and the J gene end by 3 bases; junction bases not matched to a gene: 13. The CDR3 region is CASSPTGSWGDYGYTF. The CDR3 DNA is TGTGCCAGCAGCCCGACAGGGTCGTGGGGCGACTATGGCTACACCTTC.

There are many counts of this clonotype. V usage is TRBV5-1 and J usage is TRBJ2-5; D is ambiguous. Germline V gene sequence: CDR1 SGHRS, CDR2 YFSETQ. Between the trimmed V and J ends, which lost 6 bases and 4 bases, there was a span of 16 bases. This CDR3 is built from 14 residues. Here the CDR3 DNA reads TGCGCCAGCACCGGAACGGGTATGGGAGAGACCCAGTACTTC. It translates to CASTGTGMGETQYF.

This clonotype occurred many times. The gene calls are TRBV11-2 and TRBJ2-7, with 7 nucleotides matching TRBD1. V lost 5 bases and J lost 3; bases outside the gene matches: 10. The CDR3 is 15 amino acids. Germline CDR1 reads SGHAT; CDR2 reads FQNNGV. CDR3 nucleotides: TGTGCCAGCAGCCCTCCGGACAGGATGCTCTACGAGCAGTACTTC. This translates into CASSPPDRMLYEQYF.

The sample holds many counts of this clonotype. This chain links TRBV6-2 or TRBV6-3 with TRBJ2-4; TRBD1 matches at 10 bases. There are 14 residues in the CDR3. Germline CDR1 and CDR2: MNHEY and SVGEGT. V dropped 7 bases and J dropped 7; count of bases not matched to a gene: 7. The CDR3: CASKKTGGYNIQYF. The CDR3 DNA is TGTGCCAGCAAAAAGACAGGGGGCTATAACATTCAGTACTTC.

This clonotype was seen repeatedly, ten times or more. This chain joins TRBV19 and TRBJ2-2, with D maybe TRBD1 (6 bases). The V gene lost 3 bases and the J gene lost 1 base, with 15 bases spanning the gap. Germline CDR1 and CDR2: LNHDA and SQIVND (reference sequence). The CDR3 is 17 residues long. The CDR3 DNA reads TGTGCCAGTAGTATCCATGACAGGCTCTTGAACACCGGGGAGCTGTTTTTT. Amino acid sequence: CASSIHDRLLNTGELFF.

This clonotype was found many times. The CDR3 loop reads CASSSSGREHGYTF. The CDR3 coding sequence is TGTGCCAGCAGCTCGTCCGGGCGGGAGCATGGCTACACCTTC. The V gene is TRBV7-2, the J gene TRBJ1-2; no reliable D call. The CDR3 spans 14 residues. Germline-derived CDR1 and CDR2 are SGHTA and FQGNSA. Trimming pared 4 bases from V and 6 bases from J, leaving 15 bases between.

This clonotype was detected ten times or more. The CDR3 DNA reads TGTGCCAGCAGCCACCAGACCACCGGGGAGCTGTTTTTT. It codes for CASSHQTTGELFF. This chain connects TRBV14 to TRBJ2-2; no firm D call. CDR3 length equals 13 residues. Germline CDR1 is SGHDN and CDR2 is FVKESK. V was pared by 3 bases and J by 4 bases, with 6 bases between.

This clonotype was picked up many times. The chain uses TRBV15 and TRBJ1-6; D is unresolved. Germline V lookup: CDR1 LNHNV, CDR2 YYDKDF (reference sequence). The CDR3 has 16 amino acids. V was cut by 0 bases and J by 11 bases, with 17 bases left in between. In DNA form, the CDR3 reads TGTGCCACCAGCAGAGAGATAACAGCAATTAACGCACCCCTCCACTTT. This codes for CATSREITAINAPLHF.

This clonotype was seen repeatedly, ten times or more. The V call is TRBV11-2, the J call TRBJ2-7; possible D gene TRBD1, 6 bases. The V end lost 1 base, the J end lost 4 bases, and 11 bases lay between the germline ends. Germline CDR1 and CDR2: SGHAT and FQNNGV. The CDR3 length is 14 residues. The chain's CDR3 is CASSLAPTGYEQYF. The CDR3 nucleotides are TGTGCCAGCAGCTTAGCCCCTACAGGGTACGAGCAGTACTTC.

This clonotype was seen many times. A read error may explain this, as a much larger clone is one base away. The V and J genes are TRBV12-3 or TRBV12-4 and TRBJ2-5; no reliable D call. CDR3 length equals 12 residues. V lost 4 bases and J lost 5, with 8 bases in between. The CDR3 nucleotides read TGTGCCAGCAGTTCAATGAGGGAGACCCAGTACTTC. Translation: CASSSMRETQYF.

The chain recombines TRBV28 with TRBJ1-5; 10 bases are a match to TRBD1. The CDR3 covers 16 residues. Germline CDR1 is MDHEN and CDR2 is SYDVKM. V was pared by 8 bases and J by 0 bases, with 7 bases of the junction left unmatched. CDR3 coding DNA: TGTGCCAGCGGCGAAGGACAGGGGGGTAGCAATCAGCCCCAGCATTTT. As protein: CASGEGQGGSNQPQHF.

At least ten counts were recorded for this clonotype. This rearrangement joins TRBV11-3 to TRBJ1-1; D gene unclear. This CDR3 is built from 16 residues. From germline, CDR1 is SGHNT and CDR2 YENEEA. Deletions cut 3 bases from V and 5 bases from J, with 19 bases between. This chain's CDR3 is CASSFGENSGSTEAFF. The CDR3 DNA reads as TGTGCCAGCAGCTTCGGGGAGAATTCAGGCTCTACTGAAGCTTTCTTT.

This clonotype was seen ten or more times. DNA of the CDR3: TGTGCCAGCGCAGGGGGCATATCCGAGCAGTACTTC. Residues: CASAGGISEQYF. The chain joins TRBV12-3 or TRBV12-4 to TRBJ2-7; 8 bases match TRBD1. V dropped 8 bases and J dropped 6; count of bases not matched to a gene: 6. This CDR3 is 12 amino acids long.

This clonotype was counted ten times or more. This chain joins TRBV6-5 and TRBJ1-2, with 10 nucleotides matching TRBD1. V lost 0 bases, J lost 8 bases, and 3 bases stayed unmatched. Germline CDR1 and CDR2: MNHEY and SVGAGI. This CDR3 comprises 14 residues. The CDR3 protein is CASSYSGQGNGYTF. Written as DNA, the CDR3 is TGTGCCAGCAGTTACTCGGGACAGGGGAACGGCTACACCTTC.

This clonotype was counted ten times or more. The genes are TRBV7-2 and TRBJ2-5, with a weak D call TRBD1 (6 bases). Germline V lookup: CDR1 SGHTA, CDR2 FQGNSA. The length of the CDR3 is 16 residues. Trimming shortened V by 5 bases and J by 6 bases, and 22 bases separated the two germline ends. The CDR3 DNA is TGTGCCAGCAGCATTAATCCCGGGACAAACCGACAGACCCAGTACTTC. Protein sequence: CASSINPGTNRQTQYF. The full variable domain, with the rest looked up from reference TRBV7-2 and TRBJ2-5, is GAGVSQSPSNKVTEKGKDVELRCDPISGHTALYWYRQSLGQGLEFLIYFQGNSAPDKSGLPSDRFSAERTGGSVSTLTIQRTQQEDSAVYLCASSINPGTNRQTQYFGPGTRLLVL.

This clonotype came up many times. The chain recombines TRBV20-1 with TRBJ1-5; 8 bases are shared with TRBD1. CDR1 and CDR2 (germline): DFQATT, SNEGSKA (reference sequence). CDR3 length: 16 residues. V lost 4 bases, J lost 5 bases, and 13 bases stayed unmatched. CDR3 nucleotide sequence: TGCAGTGCTACGGGACAGGTGGGACAGGAGCATCAGCCCCAGCATTTT. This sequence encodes CSATGQVGQEHQPQHF.